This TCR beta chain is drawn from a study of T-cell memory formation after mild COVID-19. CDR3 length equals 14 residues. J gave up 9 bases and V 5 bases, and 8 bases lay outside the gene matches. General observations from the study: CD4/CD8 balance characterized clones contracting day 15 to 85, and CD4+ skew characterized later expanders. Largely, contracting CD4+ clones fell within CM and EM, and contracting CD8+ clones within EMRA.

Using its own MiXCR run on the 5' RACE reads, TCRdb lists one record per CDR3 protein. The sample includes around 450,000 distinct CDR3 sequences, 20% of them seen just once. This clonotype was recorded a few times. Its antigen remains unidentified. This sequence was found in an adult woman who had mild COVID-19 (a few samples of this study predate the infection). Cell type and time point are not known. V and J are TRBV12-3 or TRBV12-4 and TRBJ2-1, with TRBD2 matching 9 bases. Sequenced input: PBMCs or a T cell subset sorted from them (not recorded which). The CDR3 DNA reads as TGTGCCAGCAGTCTGGGACTAGCTAGGGGTGAGCAGTTCTTC. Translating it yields CASSLGLARGEQFF.